The 32 T cell receptor beta chains presented below share a single source sample, sequenced in a study of T cells in Graves' hyperthyroidism and ophthalmopathy. Amplified TCR beta CDR3 regions derived from RNA transcripts. The primer set for the first-round RT-PCR of the TCR CDR3 was HTBI. TCRdb re-derived calls from the multiplex PCR reads in MiXCR, one entry per CDR3 protein. The data contain 450,000 to 600,000 distinct CDR3 sequences, 14% of them singletons. Sequencing used blood. Receptor source: a woman aged 40 to 50 with Graves' hyperthyroidism.

This clonotype was seen many times. The chain links TRBV7-3 to TRBJ1-2; D remains ambiguous. The length of the CDR3 is 13 residues. CDR1 and CDR2 (germline): SGHTA, FQGTGA. Trimming shortened V by 4 bases and J by 5 bases, and 11 bases separated the two germline ends. Here the CDR3 reads CASSSAGQYGYTF. The CDR3 DNA reads as TGTGCCAGCAGCTCGGCGGGCCAGTATGGCTACACCTTC.

This chain joins TRBV5-1 and TRBJ1-1; a possible D gene is TRBD1 (5 bases). V lost 0 bases and J 7 bases, leaving 13 bases between the germline ends. Germline CDR1 and CDR2: SGHRS and YFSETQ. The CDR3 consists of 14 residues. CDR3 residues: CASSLADSRDEAFF. The CDR3 DNA is TGCGCCAGCAGCTTGGCCGACAGTAGAGATGAAGCTTTCTTT.

This clonotype was seen at least ten times. The chain recombines TRBV20-1 with TRBJ2-2; TRBD2 matches 7 bases. With 3 bases clipped from V and 3 bases from J, the junction kept 10 bases outside the gene matches. The CDR3 is 16 amino acids. The germline V gene encodes CDR1 DFQATT and CDR2 SNEGSKA (reference sequence). CDR3: CSARGFGGVDTGELFF. The CDR3 DNA sequence: TGCAGTGCTAGGGGGTTTGGGGGGGTTGACACCGGGGAGCTGTTTTTT.

This clonotype was detected only a few times. The chain couples TRBV27 to TRBJ1-5, with 10 bases lining up with TRBD1. There are 15 residues in the CDR3. With V trimmed by 3 bases and J by 6 bases, 5 bases remained unmatched. Germline V gives CDR1 MNHEY, CDR2 SMNVEV (reference sequence). CDR3 DNA sequence: TGTGCCAGCAGTTTGGGGACAGGGGAAGGTCAGCCCCAGCATTTT. It yields the protein CASSLGTGEGQPQHF.

This clonotype was seen at least ten times. J is TRBJ2-2 and V is TRBV28, with TRBD2 identical over 12 bases. Germline CDR1 reads MDHEN; CDR2 reads SYDVKM. The CDR3 runs to 16 residues. The junction had 5 bases not matched to a gene; V was cut back by 5 bases and J by 4 bases. CDR3 region: CASSPGLAGSTGELFF. In DNA, the CDR3 is TGTGCCAGCAGTCCCGGACTAGCGGGGTCCACCGGGGAGCTGTTTTTT.

Ten or more counts support this clonotype. This sequence joins TRBV20-1 and TRBJ2-7; 7 nucleotides line up with TRBD1. V shed 2 bases, J shed 6 bases, and the junction held 4 bases outside the gene matches. Germline V lookup: CDR1 DFQATT, CDR2 SNEGSKA (reference sequence). This CDR3 region has 12 residues. The CDR3 sequence is CSARQGGGEQYF. In DNA form, the CDR3 reads TGCAGTGCTAGACAAGGGGGCGGCGAGCAGTACTTC.

This clonotype has a count of ten or more. This chain uses TRBV2 with TRBJ1-2; weak D call: TRBD1 (5 bases). Trimming left V 2 bases short and J 8 bases short, with 18 bases between. The CDR3 sequence is 15 residues long. Germline V CDR1 and CDR2: SNHLY, FYNNEI. For the CDR3, the DNA is TGTGCCAGCAGTGAATTCACAGGCACCCTTTACGGCTACACCTTC. Residues: CASSEFTGTLYGYTF.

The sample holds many counts of this clonotype. The chain has TRBV5-6 and TRBJ2-7, with D perhaps assigned TRBD1 or TRBD2 (6 bases each). V was cut by 7 bases and J by 5 bases, with 13 bases left in between. The V gene's germline CDR1 is SGHDT and CDR2 YYEEEE. The CDR3 covers 12 residues. The CDR3: CASRTGGDEQYF. CDR3 coding DNA: TGTGCCAGCCGAACCGGGGGCGACGAGCAGTACTTC.

This clonotype was detected many times. The chain is built from TRBV11-3 and TRBJ2-2; the match to TRBD2 covers 8 bases. The V and J ends lost 5 bases and 7 bases, in that order; junction bases with no gene match: 6. The CDR3 sequence is 14 residues long. Germline CDR1 reads SGHNT; CDR2 reads YENEEA. This chain's CDR3 is CASSLAGVIGELFF. CDR3 coding DNA: TGTGCCAGCAGCCTAGCGGGCGTCATCGGGGAGCTGTTTTTT.

The rearrangement joins TRBV14 to TRBJ1-1, with D possibly being TRBD1 (5 bases). The CDR3 covers 17 residues. Germline V gene data show CDR1 as SGHDN and CDR2 as FVKESK. Trimming took 0 bases from V and 3 from J, leaving 17 bases between them. The CDR3 nucleotides read TGTGCCAGCAGCCAAGATCGGGGCAGCGGGAGACACACTGAAGCTTTCTTT. It yields the protein CASSQDRGSGRHTEAFF.

The table lists this clonotype with many counts. The chain uses TRBV20-1 and TRBJ2-7, with 10 bases identical to TRBD2. Germline assignment: CDR1 DFQATT and CDR2 SNEGSKA (reference sequence). With V trimmed by 0 bases and J by 0 bases, 2 bases remained unmatched. The CDR3 is made up of 15 amino acids. CDR3 in DNA: TGCAGTGCTAGAGAGTCTAGCGGGAGCTCCTACGAGCAGTACTTC. The encoded protein is CSARESSGSSYEQYF.

In this sample, this clonotype turned up many times. The V and J genes are TRBV5-8 and TRBJ1-5; D gene unclear. Germline V gene lookup returns CDR1 SGHTS and CDR2 YDEGEE. V was trimmed by 4 bases and J by 0 bases, leaving 14 bases between them. This CDR3 spans 16 amino acids. CDR3 sequence: CASSGVKSYSNQPQHF. As DNA, the CDR3 is TGTGCCAGCAGCGGAGTAAAGTCGTATAGCAATCAGCCCCAGCATTTT.

This clonotype occurred a few times. The rearrangement uses TRBV20-1 and TRBJ2-6; 9 nucleotides match TRBD1. This CDR3 is 18 amino acids long. After removal of 2 bases from V and 2 bases from J, the junction contained 10 bases not matched to a gene. Germline V gene lookup returns CDR1 DFQATT and CDR2 SNEGSKA (reference sequence). CDR3: CSARSPGQGPAGANVLTF. The CDR3 DNA reads as TGCAGTGCTAGAAGTCCGGGACAGGGTCCAGCTGGGGCCAACGTCCTGACTTTC.

This clonotype showed up many times. V gene TRBV6-2 or TRBV6-3 combines with J gene TRBJ1-1; D not certain. This CDR3 is 13 amino acids long. Trimming removed 7 bases from V and 0 bases from J, with 9 bases in between. The germline CDR1 and CDR2 sequences are MNHEY and SVGEGT. In DNA, the CDR3 is TGTGCCAGCAAACGGCGGATGAACACTGAAGCTTTCTTT. It specifies CASKRRMNTEAFF.

The J gene is TRBJ1-4, the V gene TRBV20-1; possibly TRBD1 for D (6 bases). Deletions cut 6 bases from V and 6 bases from J, with 20 bases between. Per germline, CDR1 DFQATT and CDR2 SNEGSKA (reference sequence). The CDR3 is 15 residues long. The CDR3 region is CSARIGGPRDEKLFF. For the CDR3, the DNA is TGCAGTGCCAGAATCGGGGGGCCGAGGGATGAAAAACTGTTTTTT.

The table lists this clonotype with many counts. The J gene is TRBJ2-7, the V gene TRBV7-2; D possibly corresponds to TRBD2 (5 bases). The CDR3 has 15 residues. CDR1 is SGHTA and CDR2 is FQGNSA in the germline V gene. V lost 5 bases and J 1 base, leaving 15 bases between the germline ends. CDR3 amino acids: CASSPSGFQSYEQYF. The CDR3 coding sequence is TGTGCCAGCAGCCCCAGCGGATTTCAATCCTACGAGCAGTACTTC.

J is TRBJ2-3 and V is TRBV9; D not certain. Looked up from germline, CDR1 is SGDLS and CDR2 is YYNGEE. V was shortened by 3 bases and J by 3 bases, with 5 bases between the two germline ends. The CDR3 covers 12 residues. The CDR3 DNA is TGTGCCAGCAGCGGATGGACAGATACGCAGTATTTT. Its translation: CASSGWTDTQYF.

This clonotype was seen at least ten times. The CDR3 DNA reads TGTGCCAGCAGCTTAGCCCTAGACCAGCCCCAGCATTTT. Translation: CASSLALDQPQHF. This sequence joins TRBV11-2 and TRBJ1-5; D remains ambiguous. Trimming shortened V by 1 base and J by 7 bases, and 8 bases separated the two germline ends. Germline V CDR1 and CDR2: SGHAT, FQNNGV. The CDR3 consists of 13 residues.

Many counts were recorded for this clonotype. The chain has TRBV20-1 and TRBJ2-7, with D unresolved. This CDR3 has 11 residues. The V end was cut by 6 bases, the J end by 4 bases, with 10 bases between. Germline CDR1 reads DFQATT; CDR2 reads SNEGSKA (reference sequence). CDR3 DNA sequence: TGCAGTGCCAAAGCGACGTACGAGCAGTACTTC. Translated: CSAKATYEQYF.

This clonotype was recorded many times. The chain employs TRBV18 and TRBJ2-7, with TRBD1 matching over 7 bases. Trimming removed 5 bases from V and 2 bases from J; junction bases left unmatched: 6. This CDR3 contains 14 residues. CDR1 is KGHSH, CDR2 LQKENI, per germline. In nucleotides, the CDR3 is TGTGCCAGCTCAACCGGGACAGCGACCTACGAGCAGTACTTC. It yields the protein CASSTGTATYEQYF. Complete variable domain (other parts from reference TRBV18 and TRBJ2-7): NAGVMQNPRHLVRRRGQEARLRCSPMKGHSHVYWYRQLPEEGLKFMVYLQKENIIDESGMPKERFSAEFPKEGPSILRIQQVVRGDSAAYFCASSTGTATYEQYFGPGTRLTVT.

This clonotype was seen repeatedly, ten times or more. This rearrangement joins TRBV7-6 to TRBJ2-1; 8 bases align to TRBD2. This CDR3 contains 17 residues. V lost 5 bases and J lost 4; bases outside the gene matches: 13. Per the germline V gene, CDR1 is SGHVS and CDR2 is FNYEAQ. Here the CDR3 reads CASSQGMLVAGYNEQFF. The CDR3 coding sequence is TGTGCCAGCAGCCAAGGGATGTTAGTAGCGGGATACAATGAGCAGTTCTTC.

This clonotype has a count of ten or more. The chain joins TRBV24-1 to TRBJ2-7; TRBD2 agrees at 7 bases. The CDR3 is 15 residues long. The germline V gene has CDR1 KGHDR and CDR2 SFDVKD. J was trimmed by 1 base and V by 2 bases; bases with no gene match: 4. CDR3 sequence (DNA): TGTGCCACCAGTGATTCGGGACTAAATTCCTACGAGCAGTACTTC. This translates into CATSDSGLNSYEQYF.

The rearrangement uses TRBV20-1 and TRBJ1-4; 7 positions agree with TRBD1. From germline, CDR1 is DFQATT and CDR2 SNEGSKA (reference sequence). This CDR3 comprises 13 residues. V lost 1 base to trimming and J lost 12 bases; unmatched junction nucleotides: 8. The CDR3 DNA follows: TGCAGTGCTAGAGTGACAGGGTGGAAGGAACTGTTTTTT. It codes for CSARVTGWKELFF.

This clonotype was seen a few times. The chain joins TRBV6-2 or TRBV6-3 to TRBJ1-1; D gene unclear. V shed 6 bases and J shed 1 base, with 9 bases lying between them. From germline, CDR1 is MNHEY and CDR2 SVGEGT. CDR3 length: 13 residues. CDR3 nucleotide sequence: TGTGCCAGCAGCCGTCGCCCGAACACTGAAGCTTTCTTT. It yields the protein CASSRRPNTEAFF.

This clonotype was seen many times. This sequence joins TRBV27 and TRBJ2-1; 13 positions match TRBD2. The CDR3 is 19 residues long. Germline loops: CDR1 MNHEY, CDR2 SMNVEV (reference sequence). After removal of 0 bases from V and 6 bases from J, the junction contained 11 bases not matched to a gene. DNA for the CDR3: TGTGCCAGCAGTTTATCGCCCCCCGGACTAGCGGGAGATAGCAATGAGCAGTTCTTC. Amino acids: CASSLSPPGLAGDSNEQFF.

In its sample, this clonotype was seen many times. The chain carries TRBV20-1 and TRBJ2-1; D perhaps matches TRBD2 (6 bases). Germline assignment: CDR1 DFQATT and CDR2 SNEGSKA (reference sequence). The CDR3 totals 13 residues. V dropped 6 bases and J dropped 6 bases, with 15 bases sitting between them. This chain's CDR3 is CSARLETSNEQFF. In DNA form, the CDR3 reads TGCAGTGCCCGACTAGAAACGAGCAATGAGCAGTTCTTC.

At least ten counts were recorded for this clonotype. The genes are TRBV7-9 and TRBJ2-5; 8 bases map to TRBD2. V shed 5 bases, J shed 5 bases, and the junction held 10 bases outside the gene matches. The CDR3 contains 15 residues. CDR1 is SEHNR and CDR2 is FQNEAQ in the germline V gene (reference sequence). The CDR3 DNA sequence: TGTGCCAGCAGCCTGGGGACTAGTAGAGAGGAGACCCAGTACTTC. This translates into CASSLGTSREETQYF.

This clonotype occurred a few times. The gene calls are TRBV29-1 and TRBJ1-5; possible D gene TRBD1, 5 bases. This CDR3 has 13 residues. CDR1 is SQVTM, CDR2 ANQGSEA, per germline. The V end lost 4 bases, the J end lost 0 bases, and 7 bases lay between the germline ends. The CDR3 coding sequence is TGCAGCGTTGCACAGGATAGCAATCAGCCCCAGCATTTT. Translating it yields CSVAQDSNQPQHF.

This clonotype was detected many times. The chain employs TRBV20-1 and TRBJ1-1, with D perhaps TRBD1 (6 bases). CDR1 and CDR2 (germline): DFQATT, SNEGSKA (reference sequence). The CDR3 spans 17 residues. V was shortened by 7 bases and J by 2 bases, with 26 bases between the two germline ends. CDR3 nucleotides: TGCAGTGTCAAGAGTTGGGGGGCGGATAAAAGAAACACTGAAGCTTTCTTT. It encodes CSVKSWGADKRNTEAFF.

To note about this clonotype: A much bigger clone sits one base away, suggesting this may be a read error. No conserved phenylalanine or tryptophan ends this CDR3, so it is likely a read error. The genes are TRBV6-5 and TRBJ1-5; 8 bases are a match to TRBD1. Germline trimming cut 2 bases from V and 6 bases from J; bases unmatched to any gene: 3. Germline V gene sequence: CDR1 MNHEY, CDR2 SVGAGI. The CDR3 consists of 14 residues. The CDR3 bases are TGTGCCAGCAGTTACGACAGGGGAATTCAGCCCCAGCATTCT. Translated: CASSYDRGIQPQHS.

This clonotype was recorded at least ten times. The J gene is TRBJ2-1, the V gene TRBV5-8; D is possibly TRBD1 or TRBD2 (5 bases each). CDR3 length: 14 amino acids. Trimming stripped 3 bases from V and 5 bases from J, with 12 bases between. CDR1 SGHTS and CDR2 YDEGEE come from the germline V gene. Here the CDR3 DNA reads TGTGCCAGCAGCTCCTACCGGGGCCACAATGAGCAGTTCTTC. This translates into CASSSYRGHNEQFF.

This clonotype was recorded a few times. The chain recombines TRBV12-3 or TRBV12-4 with TRBJ2-3; the D gene is possibly TRBD1 (6 bases). Trimming removed 3 bases from V and 5 bases from J, with 15 bases in between. There are 15 residues in the CDR3. CDR3 protein: CASSFTGLRGDTQYF. CDR3 nucleotide sequence: TGTGCCAGCAGTTTTACAGGGCTAAGGGGAGATACGCAGTATTTT.